Following are 9 T cell receptor beta chains from one sample sequenced in a study of post-analysis software for immune sequencing data. Unique molecular identifiers had been added to the TCR beta cDNA libraries. TCRdb passed the PCR reads through MiXCR, listing each CDR3 protein once. The sample contains hundreds of thousands of distinct CDR3 sequences, 25% to 30% of which appear only once. No cognate antigen is known for these TCRs. Study results and limitations: Included in a set of five TRBV segments more frequent in patients than controls were TRBV5-6, TRBV5-1 and TRBV20-1.

Sequenced material: blood. Source of these receptors: a girl aged 5-17 years with multiple sclerosis.

This chain joins TRBV20-1 and TRBJ2-5; D gene unclear. The end of the DNA aligns better with TRBJ2-7, so the J call may be wrong. Germline CDR1 reads DFQATT; CDR2 reads SNEGSKA (reference sequence). CDR3 length: 12 amino acids. For the CDR3, the DNA is TGCAGTGCGCAAAAAACGTCGGGCGAGCAGTACTTC. Translation gives CSAQKTSGEQYF.

The sample holds many counts of this clonotype. The chain employs TRBV7-7 and TRBJ2-5; D is possibly TRBD1 (6 bases). V lost 4 bases to trimming and J lost 2 bases, with 11 bases between them. The CDR3 totals 14 residues. CDR1 and CDR2 (germline): SSHAT, FNYEAQ (reference sequence). The CDR3 protein is CASSYGTSQETQYF. The CDR3 region has the DNA TGTGCCAGCAGCTACGGGACATCACAAGAGACCCAGTACTTC.

The J gene is TRBJ2-3, the V gene TRBV11-2; tentatively, D is TRBD1 (5 bases). Germline loops: CDR1 SGHAT, CDR2 FQNNGV. This CDR3 has 15 amino acids. Between the trimmed V and J ends, which lost 1 base and 2 bases, there was a span of 10 bases. CDR3 DNA: TGTGCCAGCAGCTTAGGAGTCAGGGACACAGATACGCAGTATTTT. Protein: CASSLGVRDTDTQYF.

The chain is built from TRBV6-6 and TRBJ2-7; weak D call: TRBD1 (6 bases). Germline V gives CDR1 MNHNY, CDR2 SVGAGI (reference sequence). This CDR3 comprises 13 residues. The V and J ends lost 5 bases and 3 bases respectively, with 11 bases between them. The CDR3 bases are TGTGCCAGCAGTACTGTACAGGGCTACGAGCAGTACTTC. Translating it yields CASSTVQGYEQYF.

This clonotype has ten or more counts. V gene TRBV6-4 combines with J gene TRBJ1-5; the match to TRBD1 covers 8 bases. Germline V gene sequence: CDR1 MRHNA, CDR2 SNTAGT. V trimming: 7 bases; J trimming: 2 bases; junction bases outside the gene matches: 10. This CDR3 has 16 residues. The CDR3 sequence: CASISDRERGNQPQHF. CDR3 DNA sequence: TGTGCCAGCATCTCGGACAGGGAAAGGGGCAATCAGCCCCAGCATTTT.

Worth noting for this clonotype: It may be a read error: a sequence one base away is much more abundant. The V call is TRBV5-6, the J call TRBJ2-5; D may be TRBD2 (6 bases). With the DNA end fitting TRBJ2-7 better, the J assignment may be wrong. The CDR3 contains 15 residues. CDR1 and CDR2 (germline): SGHDT, YYEEEE. The CDR3 DNA follows: TGTGCCAGCAGCTTCTGCGGAGGGGCGCGCCACGAGCAGTACTTC. Amino acids: CASSFCGGARHEQYF.

This clonotype showed up just a few times. The rearrangement joins TRBV15 to TRBJ2-4; D is possibly TRBD1 or TRBD2 (5 bases each). The V end lost 4 bases, the J end lost 4 bases, and 14 bases lay between the germline ends. CDR3 length: 15 residues. Germline loops: CDR1 LNHNV, CDR2 YYDKDF (reference sequence). Here the CDR3 reads CATSKPGTGKNIQYF. DNA of the CDR3: TGTGCCACCAGCAAGCCCGGGACGGGAAAAAACATTCAGTACTTC.

The V and J genes are TRBV6-5 and TRBJ2-1, with a possible D match to TRBD2 (6 bases). This CDR3 region has 15 residues. The V and J ends lost 4 bases and 1 base respectively, with 11 bases between them. From germline, CDR1 is MNHEY and CDR2 SVGAGI. The CDR3 here is CASSFRRESYNEQFF. Here the CDR3 DNA reads TGTGCCAGCAGTTTCCGTCGGGAGTCCTACAATGAGCAGTTCTTC.

This rearrangement joins TRBV20-1 to TRBJ2-7; TRBD2 matches at 7 bases. The germline V gene encodes CDR1 DFQATT and CDR2 SNEGSKA (reference sequence). There are 16 residues in the CDR3. V shed 6 bases, J shed 9 bases, and the junction held 23 bases outside the gene matches. The CDR3 nucleotides are TGCAGTGCCAGGGTAGGAGGGAGGGCCGCGGGGAAGGTGCAGTACTTC. It yields the protein CSARVGGRAAGKVQYF.